This T cell receptor beta chain appears in the sequencing data of a study of T cell responses to AZD1222 COVID-19 vaccine. Study-level background: Both about-4-week and about-12-week second-dose recipients were combined. Study observations and caveats: Without day 14 samples, only post-peak T cell repertoires were studied.

Assay: immunoSEQ multiplex PCR; the TCRdb copy retains only in-frame clones and omits some. This repertoire shows roughly 100,000 clones, roughly nine tenths found once; its top ten account for roughly 5.1%. The count of this clone is one. Its antigen is as yet unknown. The source was peripheral blood, collected on day 0 of AZD1222 vaccination. This sequence was found in an adult in good health.

The CDR3 nucleotides are TGCAGTGCTAGTAGGGGGACCTACAATGAGCAGTTCTTC. Translation: CSASRGTYNEQFF. V is TRBV20-1 and J is TRBJ2-1, with D possibly being TRBD1 (6 bases). Per the germline V gene, CDR1 is DFQATT and CDR2 is SNEGSKA (reference sequence). The CDR3 is 13 residues long. With 3 bases removed from V and 2 bases from J, the gap between germline ends came to 8 bases.